The clone carrying this TCR beta chain was detected many times. The antigen remains unidentified. Time point: sample taken at primary tumor resection. This specimen comes from a study of spatial heterogeneity in lung cancer. Findings and limits, study-wide: Counts of expanded intratumoral alpha and beta TCRs tracked tumor mutation counts.

Each CDR3 protein is one row after TCRdb ran MiXCR on the 5' RACE reads. The sample contains some 15,000 distinct CDR3 sequences, around 7.5% of which appear only once. Germline values: CDR1 SGHAT, CDR2 FQNNGV. The V gene lost 1 base and the J gene lost 1 base, with 4 bases spanning the gap. This CDR3 has 14 residues. This chain uses TRBV11-2 with TRBJ2-2; D is ambiguous. This sequence originates from a male donor with early-stage non-small cell lung cancer. Sample: lung tumor tissue, taken at surgery. CDR3 protein: CASSLGRNTGELFF. In DNA, the CDR3 is TGTGCCAGCAGCTTAGGACGGAACACCGGGGAGCTGTTTTTT.